This is a list of T cell receptor beta chains from one sample in a study of T cell responses to AZD1222 COVID-19 vaccine. The table came from immunoSEQ multiplex PCR; TCRdb's copy has only in-frame clones and leaves some out. This sample yields some 130,000 clones, of which over 85% are seen a single time; approximately 3.1% belongs to the top ten. The specimen comprised peripheral blood, sampled on day 0 of AZD1222 vaccination. Receptors were obtained from an adult in good health. CDR3s include the opening cysteine and the closing phenylalanine or tryptophan. The order of the fields is V gene, CDR3 length, D gene, clone size, J gene, CDR3 protein, CDR3 DNA. D genes are given only for firm matches. A row's size may be missing; if present it is once, few, many or a size class.

TRBV14	11	NA	NA	TRBJ1-2	CASSWSVGYTF	TGTGCCAGCTCTTGGAGCGTCGGCTACACCTTC
TRBV30	15	NA	NA	TRBJ1-6	CAWSHPGGHNSPLHF	TGTGCCTGGAGCCACCCGGGTGGCCATAATTCACCCCTCCACTTT
TRBV29-1	13	TRBD1	NA	TRBJ1-2	CSVRQGVNYGYTF	TGCAGCGTCAGGCAGGGGGTAAACTATGGCTACACCTTC
TRBV28	14	TRBD2	NA	TRBJ2-1	CASRPSGVYNEQFF	TGTGCCAGCAGACCCAGCGGGGTATACAATGAGCAGTTCTTC
TRBV19	14	NA	NA	TRBJ1-1	CASSIWGEDTEAFF	TGTGCCAGTAGTATATGGGGGGAGGACACTGAAGCTTTCTTT
TRBV6-5	15	NA	NA	TRBJ1-2	CASSYWREEGYGYTF	TGTGCCAGCAGTTACTGGAGAGAGGAGGGCTATGGCTACACCTTC
TRBV7-2	14	NA	NA	TRBJ1-2	CASSLQDSYYGYTF	TGTGCCAGCAGCCTTCAGGACAGTTACTATGGCTACACCTTC
TRBV18	15	NA	NA	TRBJ1-1	CASSPLPQVGTEAFF	TGTGCCAGCTCACCACTCCCACAGGTTGGAACTGAAGCTTTCTTT
TRBV27	13	TRBD1	NA	TRBJ1-2	CASSLGQGYGYTF	TGTGCCAGCAGCCTCGGACAGGGGTATGGCTACACCTTC
TRBV28	15	NA	NA	TRBJ1-4	CASSPRTSGGEKLFF	TGTGCCAGCAGCCCCAGGACCTCTGGGGGAGAAAAACTGTTTTTT
TRBV9	15	NA	NA	TRBJ1-4	CASSVGLGVEEKLFF	TGTGCCAGCAGCGTAGGGTTAGGGGTAGAGGAAAAACTGTTTTTT
TRBV6-5	14	NA	once	TRBJ2-5	CASRMGGGEETQYF	TGTGCCAGCAGAATGGGGGGTGGGGAAGAGACCCAGTACTTC
TRBV5-1	14	NA	once	TRBJ1-1	CASSLSGAFTEAFF	TGCGCCAGCAGCTTGTCGGGGGCGTTCACTGAAGCTTTCTTT
TRBV15	14	NA	NA	TRBJ1-1	CATSSQGRTTEAFF	TGTGCCACCAGCAGCCAGGGGAGGACAACTGAAGCTTTCTTT